The 20 T cell receptor beta chains below were found in one sample sequenced in a study of T cell repertoires in cytomegalovirus infection. Via MiXCR, TCRdb re-called the reads, giving one row per CDR3 protein. This table has about 310,000 distinct CDR3 sequences, roughly 9.3% appearing once. The sequenced material came from PBMCs. These TCRs come from a human donor in good health (CMV status not recorded). Some clones in this sample may be carry-over from other donors' samples.

In this sample, this clonotype turned up many times. The chain joins TRBV5-1 to TRBJ2-3; TRBD1 or TRBD2 may be the D gene (5 bases each). From germline, CDR1 is SGHRS and CDR2 YFSETQ. V was trimmed by 3 bases and J by 9 bases, leaving 8 bases between them. The length of the CDR3 is 11 residues. The chain's CDR3 is CASSYRDTQYF. The CDR3 bases are TGCGCCAGCAGCTACCGGGACACGCAGTATTTT.

This clonotype appeared many times. The genes are TRBV5-6 and TRBJ1-4; the D is unclear. V gave up 4 bases and J gave up 7 bases, with 8 bases separating them. This CDR3 region has 12 residues. The V gene's germline CDR1 is SGHDT and CDR2 YYEEEE. DNA of the CDR3: TGTGCCAGCAGCGTCTTCGGTGAAAAACTGTTTTTT. Translated, it gives CASSVFGEKLFF.

This clonotype has a count of ten or more. V usage is TRBV6-2 or TRBV6-3 and J usage is TRBJ1-5, with D uncertain. V was pared by 4 bases and J by 0 bases, with 10 bases between. Germline V gives CDR1 MNHEY, CDR2 SVGEGT. The CDR3 totals 15 residues. The CDR3 region has the DNA TGTGCCAGCAGTTGGACGGGAAATAGCAATCAGCCCCAGCATTTT. As protein: CASSWTGNSNQPQHF.

Ten or more counts support this clonotype. This chain uses TRBV20-1 with TRBJ1-5, with unresolved D. The germline CDR1 and CDR2 sequences are DFQATT and SNEGSKA (reference sequence). With 0 bases removed from V and 1 base from J, the gap between germline ends came to 13 bases. The CDR3 loop spans 16 amino acids. As DNA, the CDR3 is TGCAGTGCTAGAGATGCGGGAACTGGAAGCAATCAGCCCCAGCATTTT. Amino acids: CSARDAGTGSNQPQHF.

The genes are TRBV12-3 or TRBV12-4 and TRBJ2-1; 7 bases are shared with TRBD2. The CDR3 has 15 amino acids. V was pared by 5 bases and J by 8 bases, with 12 bases of the junction left unmatched. The CDR3 sequence: CASSPLGGVPHEQFF. The CDR3 DNA reads TGTGCCAGCAGTCCTCTGGGGGGGGTTCCACATGAGCAGTTCTTC.

In its sample, this clonotype was seen many times. The chain is built from TRBV20-1 and TRBJ2-2; 12 bases are a match to TRBD2. From germline, CDR1 is DFQATT and CDR2 SNEGSKA (reference sequence). This CDR3 has 16 residues. J lost 5 bases, V lost 0 bases, and 4 bases had no gene match. In DNA form, the CDR3 reads TGCAGTGCTAGAGAGTGGACTAGCGGGGAGACCGGGGAGCTGTTTTTT. Translating gives CSAREWTSGETGELFF.

This clonotype was found many times. V usage is TRBV6-2 or TRBV6-3 and J usage is TRBJ1-1; perhaps TRBD1 as D (5 bases). Between the trimmed V and J ends, which lost 8 bases and 7 bases, there was a span of 26 bases. Germline V gives CDR1 MNHEY, CDR2 SVGEGT. There are 16 residues in the CDR3. The CDR3 loop is CASGWDGSRVSSEAFF. CDR3 coding DNA: TGTGCCAGCGGCTGGGACGGCAGTCGAGTGTCCAGTGAAGCTTTCTTT.

This clonotype occurred a few times. CDR3 DNA: TGTGCCAGCAGCCCGACCCTGGACGGGTACAATGAGCAGTTCTTC. The encoded protein is CASSPTLDGYNEQFF. This chain connects TRBV9 to TRBJ2-1, with D uncertain. The CDR3 length is 15 residues. CDR1 is SGDLS, CDR2 YYNGEE, per germline. Trimming took off 4 bases at V and 4 bases at J, with 15 bases between the two ends.

Ten or more counts support this clonotype. The gene calls are TRBV7-9 and TRBJ1-4, with D maybe TRBD1 (5 bases). This CDR3 has 15 amino acids. Trimming took 4 bases from V and 6 from J, leaving 15 bases between them. CDR1 is SEHNR, CDR2 FQNEAQ, per germline (reference sequence). CDR3 region: CASSYATVGDEKLFF. In nucleotides, the CDR3 is TGTGCCAGCAGCTACGCGACGGTGGGGGATGAAAAACTGTTTTTT.

The V call is TRBV5-1, the J call TRBJ1-4; D is undetermined. Germline lookup yields CDR1 SGHRS and CDR2 YFSETQ. CDR3 length: 15 residues. Trimming took off 4 bases at V and 6 bases at J, with 16 bases between the two ends. CDR3 in amino acids: CASSPKGSRDEKLFF. The CDR3 DNA reads TGCGCCAGCAGCCCGAAAGGATCAAGAGATGAAAAACTGTTTTTT.

The J gene is TRBJ1-2, the V gene TRBV29-1; 7 bases are shared with TRBD1. From germline, CDR1 is SQVTM and CDR2 ANQGSEA. The CDR3 totals 14 residues. V trimming: 0 bases; J trimming: 4 bases; junction bases outside the gene matches: 5. The CDR3 loop is CSVEDQGDFYGYTF. CDR3 DNA sequence: TGCAGCGTTGAAGATCAGGGGGACTTCTATGGCTACACCTTC.

In its sample, this clonotype was seen many times. This rearrangement joins TRBV4-1 to TRBJ1-3, with unresolved D. Germline V gives CDR1 MGHRA, CDR2 YSYEKL. Trimming removed 2 bases at V and 2 bases at J, with 1 base between. This CDR3 is built from 12 residues. The CDR3 DNA is TGCGCCAGCAGCCAAACTGGAAACACCATATATTTT. Its protein is CASSQTGNTIYF.

This clonotype was seen ten or more times. The V call is TRBV29-1, the J call TRBJ1-2; 7 bases agree with TRBD1. The CDR3 is 13 residues long. V gave up 7 bases and J gave up 7 bases; unmatched junction bases: 12. Germline V lookup: CDR1 SQVTM, CDR2 ANQGSEA. CDR3 region: CSASTGPVAGYTF. CDR3 nucleotides: TGCAGCGCCTCGACAGGGCCGGTTGCTGGCTACACCTTC. The complete variable domain, with remaining parts taken from reference TRBV29-1 and TRBJ1-2, reads SAVISQKPSRDICQRGTSLTIQCQVDSQVTMMFWYRQQPGQSLTLIATANQGSEATYESGFVIDKFPISRPNLTFSTLTVSNMSPEDSSIYLCSASTGPVAGYTFGSGTRLTVV.

This clonotype appeared many times. The chain carries TRBV28 and TRBJ1-6; D not certain. Trimming shortened V by 7 bases and J by 7 bases, and 17 bases separated the two germline ends. The V gene's germline CDR1 is MDHEN and CDR2 SYDVKM. CDR3 length: 15 residues. The CDR3 DNA follows: TGTGCCAGCACCCCGACGGCCAGCCCAAATTCACCCCTCCACTTT. This encodes CASTPTASPNSPLHF.

Here the CDR3 reads CASSLNDRVEGYTF. CDR3 DNA: TGCGCCAGCAGCCTTAATGACAGGGTCGAAGGCTACACCTTC. This chain connects TRBV5-1 to TRBJ1-2; 7 nucleotides align to TRBD1. Germline V CDR1 and CDR2: SGHRS, YFSETQ. CDR3 size: 14 residues. Trimming at V came to 4 bases and at J to 8 bases, leaving 11 bases not matched to a gene.

This clonotype was picked up many times. This chain links TRBV20-1 with TRBJ1-1; D unclear. Germline V gene lookup returns CDR1 DFQATT and CDR2 SNEGSKA (reference sequence). CDR3 size: 14 residues. The germline V and J ends were trimmed by 6 bases and 6 bases, with 20 bases remaining between them. This CDR3 is CSARRLGRAPEAFF. CDR3 DNA sequence: TGCAGTGCACGAAGGCTGGGTCGCGCTCCTGAAGCTTTCTTT.

This clonotype was observed at least ten times. The rearrangement uses TRBV7-2 and TRBJ1-6; 7 bases are shared with TRBD1. V shed 2 bases, J shed 5 bases, and the junction held 6 bases outside the gene matches. This CDR3 region has 16 residues. Germline CDR1 reads SGHTA; CDR2 reads FQGNSA. The CDR3 sequence: CASSLFFTGDNSPLHF. Written as DNA, the CDR3 is TGTGCCAGCAGCTTATTCTTTACAGGGGATAATTCACCCCTCCACTTT.

In this sample, this clonotype turned up many times. This sequence joins TRBV28 and TRBJ2-4; D is undetermined. Germline-derived CDR1 and CDR2 are MDHEN and SYDVKM. V dropped 4 bases and J dropped 15 bases, with 13 bases sitting between them. CDR3 length: 11 amino acids. CDR3 DNA sequence: TGTGCCAGCAGTTCTATAGGGTTTACGTACTTC. Amino acids: CASSSIGFTYF.

This clonotype has a count of ten or more. The chain uses TRBV7-9 and TRBJ2-5; D call uncertain. The CDR3 has 15 residues. V was trimmed by 5 bases and J by 1 base, leaving 14 bases between them. Germline V CDR1 and CDR2: SEHNR, FQNEAQ (reference sequence). CDR3 sequence reads: CASSPLGNSQETQYF. The CDR3 DNA sequence: TGTGCCAGCAGCCCCCTAGGGAACAGCCAAGAGACCCAGTACTTC.

This clonotype was found once. V gene TRBV9 combines with J gene TRBJ2-2, with D tentatively TRBD2 (6 bases). V dropped 2 bases and J dropped 0 bases, with 11 bases sitting between them. Germline V gene lookup returns CDR1 SGDLS and CDR2 YYNGEE. The CDR3 contains 16 residues. The chain's CDR3 is CASSVFPSANTGELFF. Here the CDR3 DNA reads TGTGCCAGCAGCGTTTTTCCTAGCGCGAACACCGGGGAGCTGTTTTTT.